The rows below give T cell receptor beta chains drawn from one sample of a study of blood T cells in healthy people across ages. MiXCR, run by TCRdb on the 5' RACE reads, gives a single entry per CDR3 protein. The sample has hundreds of thousands of distinct CDR3 sequences; around 52% are singletons. Sequencing was done on a sample of blood. The receptors shown here come from a woman aged 80 or over in good health. The CDR3 runs from the conserved cysteine through the conserved F or W. D genes are given only for firm matches. Some rows mark clone size as missing; the rest say once, few, many or name a class of expanded clone.

TRBJ2-1 | TRBV20-1 | TRBD2 | many | CSARTGGGISEQFF | TGCAGTGCTAGAACTGGCGGGGGGATCTCTGAGCAGTTCTTC
TRBJ1-2 | TRBV6-5 | TRBD1 | many | CASSSTTGGVSGYTF | TGTGCCAGCAGTTCAACGACAGGGGGTGTATCTGGCTACACCTTC
TRBJ1-5 | TRBV20-1 | . | . | CSGTGGQPQHF | TGCAGTGGAACTGGGGGACAGCCCCAGCATTTT
TRBJ1-2 | TRBV29-1 | . | . | CSVRGEDGYTF | TGCAGCGTTAGGGGGGAGGATGGCTACACCTTC
TRBJ2-3 | TRBV5-1 | . | . | CASSTGGPDTRYF | TGCGCCAGCAGTACGGGGGGCCCAGATACGCGGTATTTT
TRBJ2-2 | TRBV3-1 | . | . | CASSQGEWTGELFF | TGTGCCAGCAGCCAAGGGGAGTGGACCGGGGAGCTGTTTTTT
TRBJ2-5 | TRBV12-3/TRBV12-4 | . | . | CASSLLAPAPQETQYF | TGTGCCAGCAGTCTACTAGCTCCGGCCCCCCAAGAGACCCAGTACTTC
TRBJ1-1 | TRBV20-1 | . | many | CSAAQRRTEAFF | TGCAGTGCTGCTCAACGTCGCACTGAAGCTTTCTTT
TRBJ2-4 | TRBV4-2 | . | once | CASSQDVGGAKNIQYF | TGTGCCAGCAGCCAAGATGTAGGTGGAGCCAAAAACATTCAGTACTTC
TRBJ2-5 | TRBV4-1 | TRBD2 | many | CASSQAGLAGVETQYF | TGCGCCAGCAGCCAAGCGGGGCTAGCGGGAGTAGAGACCCAGTACTTC
TRBJ2-1 | TRBV5-1 | TRBD1 | . | CASSLVRTGIYNEQFF | TGCGCCAGCAGCTTGGTGAGGACAGGGATTTACAATGAGCAGTTCTTC
TRBJ1-1 | TRBV3-1 | . | few | CASRQGHTEAFF | TGTGCCAGCAGACAGGGTCACACTGAAGCTTTCTTT
TRBJ2-7 | TRBV4-1 | . | . | CASSQGQMGDEQYF | TGCGCCAGCAGCCAAGGACAAATGGGAGACGAGCAGTACTTC
TRBJ2-7 | TRBV11-2 | . | . | CASSSGLLEQYF | TGTGCTAGCAGTTCGGGCCTCCTCGAGCAGTACTTC
TRBJ1-5 | TRBV5-1 | . | . | CASGAGVGAYQPQHF | TGCGCCAGCGGCGCGGGGGTGGGGGCTTATCAGCCCCAGCATTTT
TRBJ1-6 | TRBV3-1 | TRBD1 | . | CASSPTGSDNSPLHF | TGTGCCAGCAGCCCGACAGGGTCCGATAATTCACCCCTCCACTTT
TRBJ2-7 | TRBV12-3/TRBV12-4 | . | many | CASSFYQTPRVTEQYF | TGTGCCAGCAGTTTTTATCAGACTCCTCGGGTGACGGAGCAGTACTTC
TRBJ1-2 | TRBV20-1 | . | once | CSARDQGASYGYTF | TGCAGTGCTAGGGACCAGGGAGCTTCTTATGGCTACACCTTC
TRBJ2-1 | TRBV7-9 | TRBD1 | many | CASSLYSGWDRGYEQFF | TGTGCCAGCAGCTTATATTCTGGGTGGGACAGGGGGTATGAGCAGTTCTTC
TRBJ2-1 | TRBV20-1 | TRBD1 | . | CSASRDRGLVYEQFF | TGCAGTGCTAGTCGAGACAGGGGGCTAGTTTATGAGCAGTTCTTC
TRBJ2-4 | TRBV11-2 | . | few | CASSLDWDQRIQYF | TGTGCCAGCAGCTTAGATTGGGACCAGAGAATTCAGTACTTC
TRBJ2-7 | TRBV29-1 | . | . | CSVGVLYSYEQYF | TGCAGCGTTGGGGTCCTCTACAGCTACGAGCAGTACTTC
TRBJ1-5 | TRBV2 | TRBD1 | . | CASRRQGVEQPQHF | TGTGCCAGCAGAAGACAGGGGGTGGAGCAGCCCCAGCATTTT
TRBJ1-4 | TRBV27 | TRBD1 | many | CASSGLGQGEEKLFF | TGTGCCAGCAGTGGACTGGGACAGGGAGAAGAAAAACTGTTTTTT
TRBJ2-7 | TRBV27 | . | . | CARIRRAVQYF | TGTGCCAGGATACGAAGGGCTGTCCAGTACTTC
TRBJ2-4 | TRBV28 | . | many | CASSPVKNIQYF | TGTGCCAGCAGCCCGGTTAAAAACATTCAGTACTTC
TRBJ2-5 | TRBV20-1 | . | . | CSARDLRETQYF | TGCAGTGCTAGAGATCTGCGTGAGACCCAGTACTTC
TRBJ2-5 | TRBV6-5 | . | . | CASSEHGGQETQYF | TGTGCCAGCAGTGAACACGGAGGGCAAGAGACTCAGTACTTC
TRBJ1-6 | TRBV15 | . | . | CATSREVSPLHF | TGTGCCACCAGCAGAGAGGTTTCACCCCTCCACTTT
TRBJ2-5 | TRBV20-1 | TRBD1 | many | CSARNRPWTGREQYF | TGCAGTGCTAGAAACCGTCCGTGGACAGGGAGAGAGCAGTACTTC
TRBJ2-5 | TRBV2 | . | many | CASRAQLQETQYF | TGTGCCAGCAGGGCCCAACTCCAAGAGACCCAGTACTTC
TRBJ2-7 | TRBV20-1 | TRBD1 | . | CSARGHRGYEQYF | TGCAGTGCTAGAGGGCACAGGGGCTACGAGCAGTACTTC
TRBJ2-7 | TRBV9 | TRBD1 | . | CASSMTGGASEQYF | TGTGCCAGCAGCATGACAGGGGGCGCTTCCGAGCAGTACTTC
TRBJ2-2 | TRBV29-1 | TRBD2 | . | CSVAGTSGPAHTGELFF | TGCAGCGTTGCCGGGACTAGCGGGCCGGCCCACACCGGGGAGCTGTTTTTT
TRBJ2-7 | TRBV27 | . | . | CASSLSWGQVYEQYF | TGTGCCAGCAGTTTATCGTGGGGACAAGTCTACGAGCAGTACTTC
TRBJ1-5 | TRBV28 | . | . | CASSVQGYQPQHF | TGTGCCAGCAGTGTTCAAGGGTATCAGCCCCAGCATTTT
TRBJ1-2 | TRBV20-1 | . | many | CSAPPRGDYGYTF | TGCAGTGCTCCCCCGAGGGGGGACTATGGCTACACCTTC
TRBJ2-3 | TRBV12-3/TRBV12-4 | . | . | CASCPSRVSTDAQYF | TGTGCCAGCTGCCCTAGCAGGGTGAGCACAGATGCGCAGTATTTT
TRBJ2-2 | TRBV20-1 | . | . | CSARDPRANTGELFF | TGCAGTGCTAGAGACCCCCGGGCGAACACCGGGGAGCTGTTTTTT
TRBJ2-7 | TRBV24-1 | . | . | CATSDAASSFYEQYF | TGTGCCACCAGTGACGCCGCGTCCTCCTTCTACGAGCAGTACTTC
TRBJ1-5 | TRBV3-1 | . | . | CASSQGPGPQHF | TGTGCCAGCAGCCAAGGACCTGGACCCCAGCATTTT
TRBJ1-2 | TRBV3-1 | TRBD1 | . | CASSPLQGARDGYTF | TGTGCCAGCAGCCCCTTGCAGGGGGCAAGGGATGGCTACACCTTC
TRBJ2-7 | TRBV29-1 | . | . | CSVELATRPYEQYF | TGCAGCGTGGAACTAGCTACGCGCCCCTACGAGCAGTACTTC
TRBJ2-6 | TRBV29-1 | TRBD1 | . | CSVTDRGVSGANVLTF | TGCAGCGTTACAGACAGGGGAGTCTCTGGGGCCAACGTCCTGACTTTC
TRBJ2-3 | TRBV5-1 | TRBD2 | many | CASSLAGTSGGSLSDTQYF | TGCGCCAGCAGCTTGGCCGGGACTAGCGGGGGGTCATTATCCGATACGCAGTATTTT
TRBJ2-7 | TRBV7-2 | . | . | CASSLALGKSYEQYF | TGTGCCAGCAGCTTAGCGTTAGGGAAGTCCTACGAGCAGTACTTC
TRBJ2-3 | TRBV4-2 | . | . | CASSQDNTDTQYF | TGTGCCAGCAGCCAAGACAACACAGATACGCAGTATTTT
TRBJ2-2 | TRBV29-1 | TRBD1 | many | CSAVGQGGTGELFF | TGCAGCGCTGTAGGACAGGGTGGGACCGGGGAGCTGTTTTTT
TRBJ2-5 | TRBV7-9 | TRBD2 | . | CASSSGTSSKTQYF | TGTGCCAGCAGCTCCGGGACTAGTAGCAAGACCCAGTACTTC
TRBJ2-1 | TRBV10-2 | TRBD2 | . | CAGSEFGRLAGGSSYNEQFF | TGCGCCGGCAGTGAGTTCGGTCGACTAGCGGGAGGATCCTCCTACAATGAGCAGTTCTTC
TRBJ2-1 | TRBV6-2/TRBV6-3 | . | . | CASRDKNEQFF | TGTGCCAGCCGGGACAAGAATGAGCAGTTCTTC